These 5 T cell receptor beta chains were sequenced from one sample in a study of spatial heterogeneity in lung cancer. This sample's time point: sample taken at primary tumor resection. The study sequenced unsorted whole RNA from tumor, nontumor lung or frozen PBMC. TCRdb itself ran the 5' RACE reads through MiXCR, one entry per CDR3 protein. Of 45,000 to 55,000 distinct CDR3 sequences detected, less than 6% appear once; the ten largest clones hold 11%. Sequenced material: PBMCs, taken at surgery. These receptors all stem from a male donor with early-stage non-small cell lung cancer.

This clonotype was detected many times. The DNA of the CDR3 is TGCAGTGGCCTCTACGGGACTAAAAATGAGCAGTTCTTC. Amino acid sequence: CSGLYGTKNEQFF. The chain couples TRBV20-1 to TRBJ2-1; 7 bases align to TRBD2. The V gene end was trimmed by 7 bases and the J gene end by 7 bases; junction bases not matched to a gene: 10. From germline, CDR1 is DFQATT and CDR2 SNEGSKA (reference sequence). The CDR3 covers 13 residues.

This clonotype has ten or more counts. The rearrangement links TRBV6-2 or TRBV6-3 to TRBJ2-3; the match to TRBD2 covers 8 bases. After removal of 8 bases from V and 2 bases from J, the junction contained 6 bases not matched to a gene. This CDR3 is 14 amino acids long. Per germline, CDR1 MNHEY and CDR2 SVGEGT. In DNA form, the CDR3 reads TGTGCCAGCGGGGCGGGAGGACACACAGATACGCAGTATTTT. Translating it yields CASGAGGHTDTQYF.

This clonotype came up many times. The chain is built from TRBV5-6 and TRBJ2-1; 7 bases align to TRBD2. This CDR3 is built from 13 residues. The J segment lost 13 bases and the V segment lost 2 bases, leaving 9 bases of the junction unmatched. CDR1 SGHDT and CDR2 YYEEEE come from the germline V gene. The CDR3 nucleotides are TGTGCCAGCAGCTTCGGACTAGATTTAATCCAGTTCTTC. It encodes CASSFGLDLIQFF.

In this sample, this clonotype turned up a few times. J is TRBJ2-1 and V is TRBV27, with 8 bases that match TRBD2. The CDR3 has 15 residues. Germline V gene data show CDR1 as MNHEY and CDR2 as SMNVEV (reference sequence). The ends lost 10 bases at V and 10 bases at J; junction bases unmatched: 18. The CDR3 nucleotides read TGTGCCACCGTTACGGCTCGGGAGGGAGGCTTAGAGCAGTTCTTC. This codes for CATVTAREGGLEQFF.

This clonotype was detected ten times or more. In nucleotides, the CDR3 is TGCAGCGTAGACACAGGCTCTGGGGCCAACGTCCTGACTTTC. As protein: CSVDTGSGANVLTF. The chain combines TRBV29-1 with TRBJ2-6; D is possibly TRBD1 (5 bases). V lost 6 bases to trimming and J lost 0 bases, with 9 bases between them. Germline V lookup: CDR1 SQVTM, CDR2 ANQGSEA. The CDR3 is made up of 14 amino acids. The complete variable domain, with remaining parts taken from reference TRBV29-1 and TRBJ2-6, reads SAVISQKPSRDICQRGTSLTIQCQVDSQVTMMFWYRQQPGQSLTLIATANQGSEATYESGFVIDKFPISRPNLTFSTLTVSNMSPEDSSIYLCSVDTGSGANVLTFGAGSRLTVL.